These 13 T cell receptor beta chains were sequenced from one sample in a study of CXCR3-negative and CXCR3-positive naive CD8 T cells. Regarding the study as a whole: Researchers report that CXCR3-positive naive cells carry more hydrophobic TRB CDR3s than CXCR3-negative naive cells.

No antigen has been assigned to these receptors. The authors prepared UMI-labeled TRB cDNA libraries by 5' RACE. Using the 5' RACE reads, TCRdb records one entry per CDR3 protein without DNA. Found here are some 130,000 distinct CDR3 sequences; the top ten clones hold around 0.37%. The specimen was naive CXCR3+ CD8+ T cells from blood. The sample's subset: CD45RO-CCR7+CD27+CD95- naive CD8+ T cells expressing CXCR3 (TNR3+). Source of these receptors: a human donor in good health. Some clones in this sample may be carry-over from other donors' samples.

V usage is TRBV7-9 and J usage is TRBJ1-1; TCRdb's D call, TRBD1, is unchecked because there is no DNA. The CDR3 runs 15 residues. CDR1 SEHNR and CDR2 FQNEAQ come from the germline V gene (reference sequence). This chain's CDR3 is CASTELGQAVAEAFF.

The chain is built from TRBV7-6 and TRBJ2-3. Germline CDR1 is SGHVS and CDR2 is FNYEAQ. The CDR3 sequence is 12 residues long. The CDR3 protein is CASSFSVDTQYF.

V and J are TRBV12-3 or TRBV12-4 and TRBJ2-7; TCRdb outputs TRBD1, but without DNA this stays unchecked. This CDR3 is 16 amino acids long. CDR3 region: CASTAAGGESSYEQYF.

This chain connects TRBV5-1 to TRBJ1-6. Germline V gene data show CDR1 as SGHRS and CDR2 as YFSETQ. CDR3 size: 21 residues. CDR3 amino acids: CASSLRGTSGPKSSYNSPLHF.

The rearrangement joins TRBV15 to TRBJ1-5; checking the TCRdb D call of TRBD1 is not possible without DNA. There are 14 residues in the CDR3. Per germline, CDR1 LNHNV and CDR2 YYDKDF (reference sequence). This chain's CDR3 is CATSSRASNQPQHF.

The V gene is TRBV28, the J gene TRBJ2-3; with no DNA, the TCRdb D assignment of TRBD2 cannot be verified. Per the germline V gene, CDR1 is MDHEN and CDR2 is SYDVKM. The CDR3 has 15 amino acids. The CDR3 sequence is CASSASGGATDTQYF.

The V gene is TRBV7-8, the J gene TRBJ2-1; there is no DNA to check the TCRdb D call of TRBD2. From germline, CDR1 is SGHVS and CDR2 FQNEAQ. This CDR3 is built from 16 residues. CDR3 region: CASSLGGGSLLNEQFF.

The V call is TRBV15, the J call TRBJ2-2; TCRdb's assignment of TRBD1 cannot be checked, as there is no DNA. This CDR3 is built from 13 residues. From germline, CDR1 is LNHNV and CDR2 YYDKDF (reference sequence). The chain's CDR3 is CATRTPNTGELFF.

The J gene is TRBJ2-2, the V gene TRBV20-1; the TCRdb D gene call, TRBD1, has no DNA to confirm it. The CDR3 runs to 16 residues. CDR1 is DFQATT, CDR2 SNEGSKA, per germline (reference sequence). CDR3 sequence: CSAMDPERGNTGELFF.

The chain employs TRBV20-1 and TRBJ2-2. From germline, CDR1 is DFQATT and CDR2 SNEGSKA (reference sequence). The CDR3 consists of 14 residues. This CDR3 reads CSARVQPQAGELFF.

The gene calls are TRBV11-3 and TRBJ2-3; TCRdb picks TRBD1, but there is no DNA to check that call. The CDR3 is 13 amino acids. The germline CDR1 and CDR2 sequences are SGHNT and YENEEA. CDR3 region: CASSSRGAGTQYF. The full variable domain, in which reference TRBV11-3 and TRBJ2-3 provide the parts outside the CDR3, is EAGVVQSPRYKIIEKKQPVAFWCNPISGHNTLYWYLQNLGQGPELLIRYENEEAVDDSQLPKDRFSAERLKGVDSTLKIQPAELGDSAVYLCASSSRGAGTQYFGPGTRLTVL.

This chain uses TRBV7-2 with TRBJ2-3; the TCRdb D gene call, TRBD2, has no DNA to confirm it. The CDR3 is made up of 15 amino acids. CDR1 SGHTA and CDR2 FQGNSA come from the germline V gene. CDR3 in amino acids: CASSLSKRGLDTQYF.

This rearrangement joins TRBV25-1 to TRBJ2-5. Germline V CDR1 and CDR2: MGHDK, SYGVNS. The CDR3 spans 12 residues. The CDR3 protein is CASSQNQETQYF.